This T cell receptor beta chain stems from a study of tumor and adjacent non-tumor tissue in lung cancer. In regard to this clonotype: The junction departs from the called germline gene at one end, perhaps through a read error.

A modified ARM-PCR protocol with three rounds of nested PCR amplified TCRbeta. TCRdb reprocessed the multiplex PCR reads via MiXCR and lists one record per CDR3 protein. The repertoire holds 77,000 or so distinct CDR3 sequences, with over 65% as singletons. The template was RNA from unsorted bulk tissue. The normal lung tissue was taken more than 3 cm from the tumor edge. Germline V gene lookup returns CDR1 ENHRY and CDR2 SYGVKD. The CDR3 sequence is 15 residues long. Material for sequencing was distant non-tumor lung tissue. This receptor was obtained from a man between 65 and 79 years old with non-small cell lung cancer. The V call is TRBV10-3, the J call TRBJ2-2, with D possibly matching TRBD2 (6 bases). CDR3 protein: CAISKSRDATGGLFF. As DNA, the CDR3 is TGTGCCATCAGTAAGTCTCGGGATGCCACCGGGGGGCTGTTTTTT.